These 14 T cell receptor beta chains originate from one sample sequenced in a study of breast tumors, draining lymph nodes, adjacent tissues. Using its own MiXCR run on the multiplex PCR reads, TCRdb lists one record per CDR3 protein. The sample lists about 15,000 distinct CDR3 sequences; around 50% were seen once. Material for sequencing was tumor-adjacent breast tissue. These receptor sequences come from a female donor with breast cancer. Some clones in this sample may be carry-over from other donors' samples.

The gene calls are TRBV7-3 and TRBJ1-2; D not certain. This CDR3 has 15 residues. V gave up 3 bases and J gave up 5 bases, with 16 bases separating them. CDR1 SGHTA and CDR2 FQGTGA come from the germline V gene. CDR3 amino acids: CASSLNRTSEYGYTF. In DNA form, the CDR3 reads TGTGCCAGCAGCTTGAACCGGACGAGTGAATATGGCTACACCTTC.

There are many counts of this clonotype. This chain uses TRBV2 with TRBJ2-3; D gene ambiguous. This CDR3 region has 13 residues. Germline CDR1 reads SNHLY; CDR2 reads FYNNEI. V was pared by 6 bases and J by 2 bases, with 9 bases between. CDR3 nucleotide sequence: TGTGCCAGCAGGGTCTTCATCACAGATACGCAGTATTTT. Protein sequence: CASRVFITDTQYF.

The chain combines TRBV19 with TRBJ2-7, with D perhaps matching TRBD1 (6 bases). Germline V CDR1 and CDR2: LNHDA, SQIVND (reference sequence). The CDR3 contains 13 residues. V was clipped by 4 bases and J by 5 bases, with 12 bases between them. DNA of the CDR3: TGTGCCAGTAGTACAGGACAGTTCAACGAGCAGTACTTC. It codes for CASSTGQFNEQYF.

This clonotype was seen ten or more times. This may be a read error: a much more frequent sequence differs by one nucleotide. The rearrangement links TRBV6-5 to TRBJ1-4; no definite D call. V was clipped by 5 bases and J by 0 bases, with 10 bases between them. The CDR3 has 15 residues. CDR1 MNHEY and CDR2 SVGAGI come from the germline V gene. CDR3 loop: CASSPDYPTNEKLFF. The DNA for the CDR3 is TGTGCCAGCAGTCCCGATTACCCAACTAATGAAAAACTGTTTTTT.

The V gene is TRBV7-9, the J gene TRBJ2-3; tentative D call: TRBD2 (6 bases). Per the germline V gene, CDR1 is SEHNR and CDR2 is FQNEAQ (reference sequence). Between the trimmed V and J ends, which lost 6 bases and 6 bases, there was a span of 16 bases. The CDR3 has 14 residues. Here the CDR3 reads CASRPVAGRDTQYF. The CDR3 DNA sequence: TGTGCCAGCAGACCGGTGGCAGGGAGGGATACGCAGTATTTT.

Of note for this clonotype: This CDR3 is missing its conserved last phenylalanine or tryptophan, likely due to a read error. The chain has TRBV6-9 and TRBJ1-5; D is ambiguous. This CDR3 has 13 amino acids. V gave up 3 bases and J gave up 9 bases, with 12 bases separating them. From germline, CDR1 is MNHGY and CDR2 SVAAGI. This chain's CDR3 is CASSYDGLRPQHL. Here the CDR3 DNA reads TGTGCCAGCAGTTACGACGGCTTACGGCCCCAGCATCTT.

The chain is built from TRBV20-1 and TRBJ2-2; possibly TRBD1 or TRBD2 for D (6 bases each). The CDR3 has 15 amino acids. Looked up from germline, CDR1 is DFQATT and CDR2 is SNEGSKA (reference sequence). Trimming shortened V by 0 bases and J by 4 bases, and 12 bases separated the two germline ends. CDR3 protein: CSARDVQGGTGELFF. The DNA for the CDR3 is TGCAGTGCTAGAGATGTACAGGGAGGCACCGGGGAGCTGTTTTTT.

This clonotype is labeled as medium-sized. The chain carries TRBV2 and TRBJ2-7; D unclear. The CDR3 loop spans 13 amino acids. CDR1 SNHLY and CDR2 FYNNEI come from the germline V gene. V was clipped by 4 bases and J by 1 base, with 8 bases between them. The CDR3 spells CASSVTRSYEQYF. The CDR3 coding sequence is TGTGCCAGCAGTGTGACACGTTCCTACGAGCAGTACTTC.

The rearrangement uses TRBV5-1 and TRBJ2-7, with 9 bases fitting TRBD2. The CDR3 spans 18 residues. The V gene's germline CDR1 is SGHRS and CDR2 YFSETQ. V lost 0 bases, J lost 5 bases, and 15 bases stayed unmatched. The chain's CDR3 is CASSLGPGGSGSAHEQYF. The CDR3 DNA sequence: TGCGCCAGCAGCTTGGGCCCAGGGGGTAGCGGGAGCGCCCACGAGCAGTACTTC.

This clonotype is classed as medium-sized. The CDR3 DNA sequence: TGTGCCAGCAGCTTAGGGAGGACTTCCTCCTACGAGCAGTACTTC. Translation gives CASSLGRTSSYEQYF. The chain has TRBV7-2 and TRBJ2-7; D perhaps matches TRBD2 (5 bases). V was cut by 1 base and J by 0 bases, with 10 bases left in between. The germline gives CDR1 SGHTA, CDR2 FQGNSA. CDR3 length: 15 amino acids. Full variable domain (remainder filled in from reference TRBV7-2 and TRBJ2-7): GAGVSQSPSNKVTEKGKDVELRCDPISGHTALYWYRQSLGQGLEFLIYFQGNSAPDKSGLPSDRFSAERTGGSVSTLTIQRTQQEDSAVYLCASSLGRTSSYEQYFGPGTRLTVT.

J is TRBJ1-2 and V is TRBV11-1; TRBD1 might be the D (5 bases). The CDR3 consists of 13 residues. Germline V gene data show CDR1 as SGHAT and CDR2 as FQDESV (reference sequence). Trimming left V 4 bases short and J 7 bases short, with 13 bases between. The CDR3 reads CASSSLQEPGYTF. CDR3 nucleotide sequence: TGTGCCAGCAGCTCATTACAGGAGCCTGGCTACACCTTC.

This chain uses TRBV7-2 with TRBJ2-2; D possibly corresponds to TRBD1 (7 bases). V lost 1 base, J lost 17 bases, and 23 bases lay in between. CDR1 SGHTA and CDR2 FQGNSA come from the germline V gene. The CDR3 has 15 amino acids. This chain's CDR3 is CASSLGPGGGGEFFF. The CDR3 nucleotides are TGTGCCAGCAGCTTAGGCCCTGGAGGGGGCGGGGAGTTTTTTTTT.

About this clonotype itself: The CDR3 does not close with the conserved phenylalanine or tryptophan, likely indicating a read error. The chain has TRBV10-3 and TRBJ1-1; no definite D call. The CDR3 is 21 amino acids. Germline V gives CDR1 ENHRY, CDR2 SYGVKD. V was cut by 7 bases and J by 1 base, with 34 bases left in between. The CDR3 nucleotides are TGTGCCATCATTCCCGGGAAGGGTAAGCCAGGCCACCCTAATCAGAACACTGAAGCTTTCTCT. It codes for CAIIPGKGKPGHPNQNTEAFS.

The V call is TRBV20-1, the J call TRBJ2-3; 10 bases are a match to TRBD2. Germline-derived CDR1 and CDR2 are DFQATT and SNEGSKA (reference sequence). V was pared by 2 bases and J by 0 bases, with 5 bases of the junction left unmatched. This CDR3 has 16 amino acids. The CDR3 DNA reads as TGCAGTGCTAGACCTAGCGGGAGAGGAAGCACAGATACGCAGTATTTT. This gives the protein CSARPSGRGSTDTQYF.